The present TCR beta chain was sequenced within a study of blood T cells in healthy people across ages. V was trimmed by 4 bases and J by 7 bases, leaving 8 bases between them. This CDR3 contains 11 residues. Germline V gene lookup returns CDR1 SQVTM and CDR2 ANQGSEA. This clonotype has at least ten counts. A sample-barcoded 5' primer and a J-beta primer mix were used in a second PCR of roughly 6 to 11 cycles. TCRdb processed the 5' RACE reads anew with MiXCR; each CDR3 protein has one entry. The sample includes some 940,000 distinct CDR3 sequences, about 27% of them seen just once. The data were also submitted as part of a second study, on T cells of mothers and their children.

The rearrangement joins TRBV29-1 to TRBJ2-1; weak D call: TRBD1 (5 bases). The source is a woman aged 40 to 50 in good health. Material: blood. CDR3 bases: TGCAGCGTTGGACAGCAAAATGAGCAGTTCTTC. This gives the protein CSVGQQNEQFF.